These 22 T cell receptor beta chains originate from one sample sequenced in a study of blood T cell repertoires in COVID-19. This table comes from immunoSEQ multiplex PCR, and its TCRdb copy is limited to in-frame clones, with some not included. The data contain around 130,000 clones, around 91% of them singletons. The sequencing sample was made of peripheral blood. All receptors derive from a man between 65 and 80 years old with active or convalescent COVID-19.

V and J are TRBV4-2 and TRBJ2-2; 9 nucleotides match TRBD2. The CDR3 is 17 amino acids. The junction had 8 bases not matched to a gene; V was cut back by 2 bases and J by 4 bases. Germline V CDR1 and CDR2: LGHNA, YNFKEQ. The DNA for the CDR3 is TGTGCCAGCAGCCAACCCGGGACTAGCTACTCCACCGGGGAGCTGTTTTTT. Encoded protein: CASSQPGTSYSTGELFF.

The chain carries TRBV10-3 and TRBJ2-7, with a weak D call TRBD1 (6 bases). V was clipped by 1 base and J by 3 bases, with 13 bases between them. This CDR3 spans 15 amino acids. The germline gives CDR1 ENHRY, CDR2 SYGVKD. CDR3 loop: CAISEYQGSLYEQYF. The CDR3 DNA follows: TGTGCCATCAGTGAGTATCAGGGGTCGCTCTACGAGCAGTACTTC.

V is TRBV2 and J is TRBJ2-2, with 7 bases matching TRBD1. The CDR3 sequence is 13 residues long. Germline CDR1 SNHLY, CDR2 FYNNEI. Losses at the gene ends were 5 bases for V and 6 bases for J; bases not matched to a gene: 3. The CDR3 DNA follows: TGTGCCAGCAGTCTAGACAGGGCCGGGGAGCTGTTTTTT. Translation: CASSLDRAGELFF. The whole variable domain, remainder taken from reference TRBV2 and TRBJ2-2, is EPEVTQTPSHQVTQMGQEVILRCVPISNHLYFYWYRQILGQKVEFLVSFYNNEISEKSEIFDDQFSVERPDGSNFTLKIRSTKLEDSAMYFCASSLDRAGELFFGEGSRLTVL.

This sequence joins TRBV18 and TRBJ2-1; 11 nucleotides align to TRBD2. Germline lookup yields CDR1 KGHSH and CDR2 LQKENI. The CDR3 consists of 19 residues. Unmatched junction bases numbered 9, after V lost 0 bases and J lost 2 bases. CDR3 residues: CASSPPVGTSGSTYNEQFF. Written as DNA, the CDR3 is TGTGCCAGCTCACCACCGGTCGGAACTAGCGGGAGTACCTACAATGAGCAGTTCTTC.

The chain carries TRBV3-1 (or the pseudogene TRBV3-2) and TRBJ1-2, with 7 bases that match TRBD1. Trimming at V came to 4 bases and at J to 2 bases, leaving 7 bases not matched to a gene. Germline V lookup: CDR1 LGHDT, CDR2 YNNKEL (reference sequence). CDR3 length: 15 amino acids. The CDR3 DNA reads TGTGCCAGCAGCCCTTCCGACAGGGTGAACTATGGCTACACCTTC. Translating it yields CASSPSDRVNYGYTF.

V usage is TRBV27 and J usage is TRBJ2-5; perhaps TRBD2 as D (6 bases). The CDR3 length is 13 residues. Per germline, CDR1 MNHEY and CDR2 SMNVEV (reference sequence). The V gene lost 5 bases and the J gene lost 9 bases, with 16 bases spanning the gap. The CDR3 bases are TGTGCCAGCAGTCCCACGGGGGAGAGGTCCCAGTACTTC. This codes for CASSPTGERSQYF.

Note on this clone: Within the sample, other DNA sequences also encode this same CDR3. This chain joins TRBV27 and TRBJ1-2; maybe TRBD1 (5 bases). This CDR3 contains 12 residues. V lost 2 bases to trimming and J lost 4 bases, with 5 bases between them. The germline CDR1 and CDR2 sequences are MNHEY and SMNVEV (reference sequence). DNA for the CDR3: TGTGCCAGCAGTTTACAGGGCTATGGCTACACCTTC. Protein product: CASSLQGYGYTF.

The chain joins TRBV5-6 to TRBJ2-5; 7 bases are shared with TRBD2. The trim removed 0 bases at V and 3 bases at J, leaving 8 bases unmatched. The CDR3 covers 16 residues. The V gene's germline CDR1 is SGHDT and CDR2 YYEEEE. The CDR3 DNA is TGTGCCAGCAGCTTGGTCTCGGGGCTAGCGGAAGAGACCCAGTACTTC. Protein: CASSLVSGLAEETQYF.

This clone was seen more than once but under ten times. The chain employs TRBV6-5 and TRBJ1-5, with D tentatively TRBD1 (5 bases). Germline V gene sequence: CDR1 MNHEY, CDR2 SVGAGI. Trimming removed 8 bases at V and 0 bases at J, with 14 bases between. This CDR3 is 15 amino acids long. DNA for the CDR3: TGTGCCAGCCGTCGACAGCTTTATAGCAATCAGCCCCAGCATTTT. It codes for CASRRQLYSNQPQHF.

The rearrangement links TRBV5-5 to TRBJ1-2; possible D gene TRBD1, 5 bases. This CDR3 is 13 amino acids long. Germline V gene lookup returns CDR1 SGHKS and CDR2 YYEKEE (reference sequence). The V end was cut by 2 bases, the J end by 4 bases, with 9 bases between. The CDR3 is CASSLGEGYGYTF. CDR3 nucleotides: TGTGCCAGCAGCTTAGGGGAGGGCTATGGCTACACCTTC. The full variable domain, rest sourced from reference TRBV5-5 and TRBJ1-2, is DAGVTQSPTHLIKTRGQQVTLRCSPISGHKSVSWYQQVLGQGPQFIFQYYEKEERGRGNFPDRFSARQFPNYSSELNVNALLLGDSALYLCASSLGEGYGYTFGSGTRLTVV.

In DNA, the CDR3 is TGTGCCAGCTCACCACCGGGCGTACAAGAAAAACTGTTTTTT. It specifies CASSPPGVQEKLFF. V is TRBV18 and J is TRBJ1-4; no clear D gene. The germline V and J ends were trimmed by 0 bases and 8 bases, with 10 bases remaining between them. CDR3 length: 14 amino acids. Per the germline V gene, CDR1 is KGHSH and CDR2 is LQKENI.

This clone was found once. The rearrangement joins TRBV11-1 to TRBJ2-7; TRBD1 is a possible D gene (7 bases). V gave up 1 base and J gave up 6 bases, with 13 bases separating them. The CDR3 has 14 residues. The V gene's germline CDR1 is SGHAT and CDR2 FQDESV (reference sequence). The CDR3: CASSLDPQGGEQYF. In DNA, the CDR3 is TGTGCCAGCAGCTTAGACCCCCAGGGGGGCGAGCAGTACTTC. The whole variable domain, filled in from reference TRBV11-1 and TRBJ2-7, reads EAEVAQSPRYKITEKSQAVAFWCDPISGHATLYWYRQILGQGPELLVQFQDESVVDDSQLPKDRFSAERLKGVDSTLKIQPAELGDSAMYLCASSLDPQGGEQYFGPGTRLTVT.

The CDR3 region has the DNA TGTGCCAGTAGGAAACCCGGAGCAACTAATGAAAAACTGTTTTTT. This gives the protein CASRKPGATNEKLFF. V gene TRBV19 combines with J gene TRBJ1-4; no firm D call. V dropped 6 bases and J dropped 0 bases, with 11 bases sitting between them. CDR3 length equals 15 residues. Germline V gene lookup returns CDR1 LNHDA and CDR2 SQIVND (reference sequence). Looking up the rest from reference TRBV19 and TRBJ1-4 gives the full variable domain: DGGITQSPKYLFRKEGQNVTLSCEQNLNHDAMYWYRQDPGQGLRLIYYSQIVNDFQKGDIAEGYSVSREKKESFPLTVTSAQKNPTAFYLCASRKPGATNEKLFFGSGTQLSVL.

The chain joins TRBV18 to TRBJ1-2; TRBD1 agrees at 7 bases. Germline V CDR1 and CDR2: KGHSH, LQKENI. V gave up 5 bases and J gave up 2 bases; unmatched junction bases: 5. This CDR3 contains 14 residues. In DNA form, the CDR3 reads TGTGCCAGCTCAGCAACAGGGGAAAACTATGGCTACACCTTC. Its translation is CASSATGENYGYTF.

The CDR3 protein is CATRNGYSNQPQHF. Written as DNA, the CDR3 is TGTGCCACCAGGAACGGTTATAGCAATCAGCCCCAGCATTTT. This chain joins TRBV6-5 and TRBJ1-5, with no clear D. Deletions cut 10 bases from V and 0 bases from J, with 13 bases between. Germline V CDR1 and CDR2: MNHEY, SVGAGI. The CDR3 spans 14 residues.

Regarding this clone: This specimen includes other DNA sequences encoding the same CDR3. The chain has TRBV19 and TRBJ2-3; the D gene is possibly TRBD1 (7 bases). Trimming took 8 bases from V and 3 from J, leaving 15 bases between them. The CDR3 covers 14 residues. Germline V CDR1 and CDR2: LNHDA, SQIVND (reference sequence). CDR3 nucleotide sequence: TGTGCCAGTTCCTTGGCAGGGGGGACAGATACGCAGTATTTT. Translating gives CASSLAGGTDTQYF.

V and J are TRBV12-3 or TRBV12-4 and TRBJ2-2, with 7 bases lining up with TRBD1. The CDR3 spans 13 residues. The V segment lost 3 bases and the J segment 6 bases; nucleotides outside the gene matches: 1. The CDR3 spells CASSFGQAGELFF. The CDR3 DNA is TGTGCCAGCAGTTTCGGACAGGCCGGGGAGCTGTTTTTT.

J is TRBJ1-1 and V is TRBV18; 9 nucleotides match TRBD1. Germline CDR1 reads KGHSH; CDR2 reads LQKENI. The CDR3 consists of 14 residues. V lost 5 bases, J lost 2 bases, and 3 bases stayed unmatched. CDR3 bases: TGTGCCAGCTCAAGACAGGGGGAAAACACTGAAGCTTTCTTT. Its translation is CASSRQGENTEAFF.

This sequence joins TRBV27 and TRBJ2-7; no reliable D call. Germline CDR1 and CDR2: MNHEY and SMNVEV (reference sequence). V lost 3 bases, J lost 2 bases, and 8 bases lay in between. CDR3 length: 13 amino acids. As DNA, the CDR3 is TGTGCCAGCAGTTTTAACGGTCCCTACGAGCAGTACTTC. Its translation is CASSFNGPYEQYF.

The sample holds one count of this clone. J is TRBJ2-3 and V is TRBV18, with 8 bases that match TRBD2. The germline CDR1 and CDR2 sequences are KGHSH and LQKENI. The V segment lost 4 bases and the J segment 0 bases; nucleotides outside the gene matches: 6. The CDR3 is 16 amino acids. CDR3 sequence reads: CASSHGSGSSTDTQYF. CDR3 nucleotide sequence: TGTGCCAGCTCACACGGGAGCGGGAGTAGCACAGATACGCAGTATTTT.

On this clone: At the DNA level, this CDR3 is encoded by other sequences in the same sample as well. The chain joins TRBV19 to TRBJ1-1; D may be TRBD1 (6 bases). This CDR3 comprises 13 residues. Germline V gene sequence: CDR1 LNHDA, CDR2 SQIVND (reference sequence). Trimming took 5 bases from V and 3 from J, leaving 10 bases between them. The CDR3 sequence is CASSPRGDTEAFF. For the CDR3, the DNA is TGTGCCAGTAGTCCCAGGGGTGACACTGAAGCTTTCTTT.

This clone was counted only a few times. The chain couples TRBV27 to TRBJ2-1; TRBD1 might be the D (5 bases). This CDR3 has 14 amino acids. Germline V gene lookup returns CDR1 MNHEY and CDR2 SMNVEV (reference sequence). V gave up 4 bases and J gave up 9 bases, with 16 bases separating them. This chain's CDR3 is CASSSRQGRPEQFF. The DNA of the CDR3 is TGTGCCAGCAGTTCCCGGCAGGGCAGGCCTGAGCAGTTCTTC.